The sequence of this T cell receptor beta chain was determined in a study of blood T cell repertoires in COVID-19. The study assigned cohorts using participant-reported clinical history. Measured with immunoSEQ multiplex PCR; TCRdb has only the in-frame clones, and not every one. Among 280,000 or so clones listed, 85% were seen once. CDR1 SGHVS and CDR2 FNYEAQ come from the germline V gene. The CDR3 consists of 15 residues. The V end was cut by 6 bases, the J end by 0 bases, with 15 bases between. The genes are TRBV7-6 and TRBJ2-7; D possibly corresponds to TRBD2 (5 bases). The specimen was PBMCs or T cells enriched from blood (not recorded which). The sequence was obtained from a woman between 50 and 59 years old who had recovered from COVID-19. The CDR3 DNA reads as TGTGCCAGCAGTTTGTTGGCGGGCTCCTCCTACGAGCAGTACTTC. Amino acid sequence: CASSLLAGSSYEQYF. The whole variable domain, filled in from reference TRBV7-6 and TRBJ2-7, reads GAGVSQSPRYKVTKRGQDVALRCDPISGHVSLYWYRQALGQGPEFLTYFNYEAQQDKSGLPNDRFSAERPEGSISTLTIQRTEQRDSAMYRCASSLLAGSSYEQYFGPGTRLTVT.